The present entry profiles one T cell receptor (beta chain) with its context. Its antigen remains unidentified. The CDR3 totals 16 residues. Germline loops: CDR1 MNHNY, CDR2 SVGAGI (reference sequence). The V and J ends lost 2 bases and 6 bases, in that order; junction bases with no gene match: 8. This sample is drawn from a study of shared clonotypes between healthy human individuals. Data came from immunoSEQ multiplex PCR; TCRdb stores just in-frame clones and leaves some out. This table has about 700,000 clones, around 67% appearing once. Study outcomes and limitations: Shared clonotypes across all four donors exceeded non-shared ones in generation probability. Sampling involved blood alone; tissue repertoires likely differ. Despite large depth, rarefaction showed incomplete sorted-subset sequencing. Naive CD4 clonotype sharing across several donors was 4% to 5%.

The chain recombines TRBV6-6 with TRBJ1-4; 8 bases are a match to TRBD1. Sequencing was done on a sample of memory CD4+ T cells sorted from blood. Subset of the sample: CD45RA-negative fraction. The sequence was obtained from a woman in her 30s in good health. The CDR3 coding sequence is TGTGCCAGCAGTTACGTGAGACAGGGGTTTTATGAAAAACTGTTTTTT. This gives the protein CASSYVRQGFYEKLFF.